This T cell receptor beta chain was sequenced in a study of glioma-infiltrating T cells after dendritic cell vaccination. Primers: 60 V beta forward and 13 J beta reverse. Assay: immunoSEQ multiplex PCR; the TCRdb copy retains only in-frame clones and omits some. This sample carries roughly 100,000 clones, about four fifths of them seen once, and the ten largest clones take approximately 12%. Notes on this clone: The target antigen is unknown.

Study-wide results and caveats: Survival was not directly related to TCR clonality in these patients.

Isocitrate dehydrogenase mutation was absent in all glioblastoma patients. The clonotype originates from a human donor with glioblastoma. The sequences come from blood, collected before dendritic cell vaccination.

The CDR3 DNA follows: TGTGCCTGGAGTGCCCCGACAGACCACTCTGGAAACACCATATATTTT. Translating gives CAWSAPTDHSGNTIYF. This rearrangement joins TRBV30 to TRBJ1-3; D is perhaps TRBD1 (5 bases). Between the trimmed V and J ends, which lost 1 base and 0 bases, there was a span of 13 bases. CDR3 length: 16 residues. The germline gives CDR1 GTSNPN, CDR2 SVGIG (reference sequence). Together with reference TRBV30 and TRBJ1-3, the CDR3 gives the full variable domain: SQTIHQWPATLVQPVGSPLSLECTVEGTSNPNLYWYRQAAGRGLQLLFYSVGIGQISSEVPQNLSASRPQDRQFILSSKKLLLSDSGFYLCAWSAPTDHSGNTIYFGEGSWLTVV.